Following are 7 T cell receptor beta chains from one sample sequenced in a study of low-dose radiotherapy and immunotherapy resistance in tumors. TRAV- and TRBV-specific primers were used for first-strand cDNA, which covered alpha and beta chains. For amplifying TCRs, the PCR ran for approximately 18 cycles with Phusion, which was used together with a constant-region primer and the adapter on the V primers. TCRdb itself ran the reads through MiXCR, one entry per CDR3 protein. The data show 80,000 or so distinct CDR3 sequences, less than 20% seen once. Described time point: after trial treatment. Treatment indicated: LDRT plus nivolumab, ipilimumab, low-dose cyclophosphamide and aspirin (RACIN trial). The source material was PBMCs, sampled after low-dose radiotherapy plus immunotherapy. These receptors all come from a male donor with prostate cancer.

This clonotype appeared a few times. This rearrangement joins TRBV5-4 to TRBJ2-3; TRBD2 matches at 7 bases. Unmatched junction bases numbered 7, after V lost 1 base and J lost 2 bases. Germline lookup yields CDR1 SGHNT and CDR2 YYREEE (reference sequence). The CDR3 spans 16 residues. CDR3 sequence (DNA): TGTGCCAGCAGCTTGAGGGAGGGACGGTCCACAGATACGCAGTATTTT. The encoded protein is CASSLREGRSTDTQYF.

A note on this clonotype: This likely came from a read error, as a far larger clone is one base away. CDR3 bases: TGTGCCAGCAGTTTAGCGGACAGGACCACCTACGAGCAGTTCTTC. Its protein product is CASSLADRTTYEQFF. The V gene is TRBV28, the J gene TRBJ2-1; TRBD1 aligns across 7 bases. Germline V gives CDR1 MDHEN, CDR2 SYDVKM. The CDR3 consists of 15 residues. After removal of 2 bases from V and 10 bases from J, the junction contained 11 bases not matched to a gene.

This clonotype was counted many times. This chain links TRBV7-9 with TRBJ2-7; no definite D call. The germline CDR1 and CDR2 sequences are SEHNR and FQNEAQ (reference sequence). V gave up 4 bases and J gave up 2 bases, with 18 bases separating them. The CDR3 length is 16 residues. For the CDR3, the DNA is TGTGCCAGCAGCTCGCAAGGCCCCGGGTACACCTACGAGCAGTACTTC. It yields the protein CASSSQGPGYTYEQYF.

This clonotype has a count of ten or more. This rearrangement joins TRBV30 to TRBJ2-3, with 15 bases that match TRBD2. Germline CDR1 and CDR2: GTSNPN and SVGIG (reference sequence). V dropped 4 bases and J dropped 6; count of bases not matched to a gene: 8. This CDR3 has 16 residues. CDR3 residues: CAWNIGLAGGPDTQYF. In DNA, the CDR3 is TGTGCCTGGAATATAGGACTAGCGGGAGGGCCTGATACGCAGTATTTT. The variable domain in full, completed from reference TRBV30 and TRBJ2-3, reads SQTIHQWPATLVQPVGSPLSLECTVEGTSNPNLYWYRQAAGRGLQLLFYSVGIGQISSEVPQNLSASRPQDRQFILSSKKLLLSDSGFYLCAWNIGLAGGPDTQYFGPGTRLTVL.

This clonotype was recorded at least ten times. This chain connects TRBV28 to TRBJ2-1, with D possibly TRBD2 on 5 matching bases. V dropped 2 bases and J dropped 2 bases, with 7 bases sitting between them. Germline V gives CDR1 MDHEN, CDR2 SYDVKM. The CDR3 is 14 residues long. The CDR3 loop reads CASSLGGPYNEQFF. The CDR3 nucleotides read TGTGCCAGCAGTTTAGGAGGTCCCTACAATGAGCAGTTCTTC.

As regards this clonotype: The likely explanation is a read error, given a far larger clone one base away. The CDR3 nucleotides are TGCAGCGTTGGTACCCCTCGGACAGGGGGCATAAATGAGCAGTACTTC. This sequence encodes CSVGTPRTGGINEQYF. This sequence joins TRBV29-1 and TRBJ2-7; TRBD1 aligns across 11 bases. This CDR3 spans 16 amino acids. Germline V gene lookup returns CDR1 SQVTM and CDR2 ANQGSEA. V gave up 4 bases and J gave up 7 bases; unmatched junction bases: 15.

This clonotype was seen at least ten times. The J gene is TRBJ2-2, the V gene TRBV6-8, with no clear D. The CDR3 is 12 residues long. The germline gives CDR1 MNHGY, CDR2 SAAAGT. Trimming left V 10 bases short and J 0 bases short, with 6 bases between. The CDR3 here is CATSPNTGELFF. CDR3 coding DNA: TGTGCCACCAGCCCGAACACCGGGGAGCTGTTTTTT.